What follows is one T cell receptor (beta chain) and its context. The antigen is unknown. The sample is drawn from a study of PD-L1 blockade in urothelial cancer. Study overall: The researchers analyzed blood 3 weeks (second dose) and 6 weeks after treatment start. General observations from the study: Below-median blood TCR clonality before treatment forecast better survival.

The time point denotes: pretreatment peripheral blood. Into every PCR, synthetic TCR analog templates were spiked. The repertoire was sequenced with immunoSEQ multiplex PCR; TCRdb's copy has only in-frame clones and lacks some. The table lists about 56,000 clones, over 75% of them singletons. CDR3 length: 19 amino acids. CDR1 MDHEN and CDR2 SYDVKM come from the germline V gene. Unmatched junction bases numbered 16, after V lost 5 bases and J lost 6 bases. Sample: PBMCs, taken around atezolizumab (anti-PD-L1) treatment. The sequence was obtained from a man between 65 and 79 years old with urothelial cancer. V and J are TRBV28 and TRBJ2-3; TRBD2 aligns across 14 bases. The CDR3 loop is CASSPRRPGTSGRKDTQYF. CDR3 DNA sequence: TGTGCCAGCAGTCCCAGACGCCCAGGGACTAGCGGGAGAAAGGATACGCAGTATTTT.